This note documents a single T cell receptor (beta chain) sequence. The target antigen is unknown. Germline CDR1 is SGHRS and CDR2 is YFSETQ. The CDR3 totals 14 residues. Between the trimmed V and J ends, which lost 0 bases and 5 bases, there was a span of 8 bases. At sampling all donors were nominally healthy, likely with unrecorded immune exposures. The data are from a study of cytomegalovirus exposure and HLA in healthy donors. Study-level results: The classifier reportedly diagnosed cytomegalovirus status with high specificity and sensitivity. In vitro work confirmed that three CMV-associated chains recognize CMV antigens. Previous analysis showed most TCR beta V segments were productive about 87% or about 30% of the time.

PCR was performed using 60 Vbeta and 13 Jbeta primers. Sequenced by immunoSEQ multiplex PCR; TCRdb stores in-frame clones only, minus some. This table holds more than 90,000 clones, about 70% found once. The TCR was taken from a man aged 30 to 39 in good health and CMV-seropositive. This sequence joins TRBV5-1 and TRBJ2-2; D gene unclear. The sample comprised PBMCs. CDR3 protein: CASSLEYMTGELFF. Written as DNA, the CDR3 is TGCGCCAGCAGCTTGGAATATATGACCGGGGAGCTGTTTTTT.